These 13 T cell receptor beta chains share one sample of origin, sequenced in a study of blood T cells in healthy people across ages. The second PCR ran about 6 to 11 cycles with a sample-barcoded 5' primer and J-beta primers. From the 5' RACE reads, TCRdb called clonotypes with MiXCR, one entry per CDR3 protein. The table lists approximately 800,000 distinct CDR3 sequences, approximately 60% of them singletons, with about a quarter in the top ten. The sequencing input was blood. Source of these receptors: a middle-aged man in good health.

The V call is TRBV6-5, the J call TRBJ2-6, with 8 bases identical to TRBD1. The J segment lost 2 bases and the V segment lost 7 bases, leaving 4 bases of the junction unmatched. Germline V gene sequence: CDR1 MNHEY, CDR2 SVGAGI. The CDR3 is made up of 15 amino acids. The chain's CDR3 is CASKNRGAGANVLTF. The CDR3 DNA reads as TGTGCCAGCAAAAACAGGGGGGCTGGGGCCAACGTCCTGACTTTC.

The CDR3 bases are TGTGCCAGCAGTCCCCGCCTGGGAGGGGGATTCACAGATACGCAGTATTTT. It translates to CASSPRLGGGFTDTQYF. The chain carries TRBV12-3 or TRBV12-4 and TRBJ2-3, with D possibly TRBD2 on 7 matching bases. This CDR3 is 17 amino acids long. With 5 bases removed from V and 2 bases from J, the gap between germline ends came to 20 bases.

This chain uses TRBV14 with TRBJ2-7; a possible D gene is TRBD2 (5 bases). The V gene lost 2 bases and the J gene lost 3 bases, with 8 bases spanning the gap. The length of the CDR3 is 13 residues. Germline CDR1 is SGHDN and CDR2 is FVKESK. The CDR3 spells CASSQTGNYEQYF. For the CDR3, the DNA is TGTGCCAGCAGCCAAACGGGGAACTACGAGCAGTACTTC. Full variable domain (rest looked up from reference TRBV14 and TRBJ2-7): EAGVTQFPSHSVIEKGQTVTLRCDPISGHDNLYWYRRVMGKEIKFLLHFVKESKQDESGMPNNRFLAERTGGTYSTLKVQPAELEDSGVYFCASSQTGNYEQYFGPGTRLTVT.

The chain employs TRBV2 and TRBJ2-7, with 11 bases aligning to TRBD1. Germline loops: CDR1 SNHLY, CDR2 FYNNEI. The J segment lost 6 bases and the V segment lost 8 bases, leaving 9 bases of the junction unmatched. The CDR3 sequence is 14 residues long. DNA of the CDR3: TGTGCCAGCTGGGTCGGACAGGGGGCCCGCGAGCAGTACTTC. It translates to CASWVGQGAREQYF.

The J gene is TRBJ2-7, the V gene TRBV29-1, with D tentatively TRBD2 (6 bases). Germline V lookup: CDR1 SQVTM, CDR2 ANQGSEA. V was clipped by 5 bases and J by 2 bases, with 10 bases between them. The CDR3 length is 12 residues. The CDR3 here is CSVRGRTYEQYF. CDR3 nucleotide sequence: TGCAGCGTTCGGGGGAGGACCTACGAGCAGTACTTC.

Worth noting for this clonotype: A read error may be the cause here, since a much bigger clone is one base away. The chain joins TRBV9 to TRBJ2-7; a possible D gene is TRBD2 (5 bases). This CDR3 has 13 amino acids. Germline lookup yields CDR1 SGDLS and CDR2 YYNGEE. V was cut by 3 bases and J by 5 bases, with 12 bases left in between. In nucleotides, the CDR3 is TGTGCCAGCAGCGGAGGGCTAGTTCACGAGCAGTACTTC. Residues: CASSGGLVHEQYF.

In this sample, this clonotype turned up many times. CDR3 loop: CASSLDVGRETQYF. DNA for the CDR3: TGCGCCAGCAGCTTGGATGTAGGGCGAGAGACCCAGTACTTC. This chain uses TRBV5-1 with TRBJ2-5; D is uncertain. Germline CDR1 SGHRS, CDR2 YFSETQ. This CDR3 has 14 residues. Trimming removed 0 bases at V and 4 bases at J, with 10 bases between.

A few counts support this clonotype. This sequence joins TRBV7-2 and TRBJ1-3; D is undetermined. CDR1 and CDR2 from the germline V gene are SGHTA and FQGNSA. The V end was cut by 2 bases, the J end by 0 bases, with 11 bases between. CDR3 length: 16 amino acids. This chain's CDR3 is CASSLNPPDSGNTIYF. The CDR3 DNA reads as TGTGCCAGCAGCTTAAACCCGCCAGACTCTGGAAACACCATATATTTT.

The chain has TRBV9 and TRBJ2-1; 12 bases agree with TRBD2. CDR3 length: 16 residues. Trimming removed 3 bases from V and 5 bases from J; junction bases left unmatched: 6. The germline CDR1 and CDR2 sequences are SGDLS and YYNGEE. The CDR3 loop is CASSALAGGPHNEQFF. CDR3 bases: TGTGCCAGCAGCGCGCTAGCGGGGGGGCCCCACAATGAGCAGTTCTTC.

The chain couples TRBV7-2 to TRBJ2-7, with 7 bases fitting TRBD1. The CDR3 consists of 16 residues. The V gene end was trimmed by 6 bases and the J gene end by 3 bases; junction bases not matched to a gene: 14. Germline CDR1 and CDR2: SGHTA and FQGNSA. The CDR3 nucleotides are TGTGCCAGCAGTCGAGCCCCGACAGGGAATAGCTACGAGCAGTACTTC. Translating it yields CASSRAPTGNSYEQYF.

The J gene is TRBJ2-3, the V gene TRBV14; 7 bases are shared with TRBD1. Germline CDR1 and CDR2: SGHDN and FVKESK. The CDR3 is made up of 17 amino acids. After removal of 2 bases from V and 0 bases from J, the junction contained 8 bases not matched to a gene. CDR3 loop: CASSQYRDSPSTDTQYF. CDR3 nucleotides: TGTGCCAGCAGCCAATACCGGGACAGCCCTAGCACAGATACGCAGTATTTT. Looking up the rest from reference TRBV14 and TRBJ2-3 gives the full variable domain: EAGVTQFPSHSVIEKGQTVTLRCDPISGHDNLYWYRRVMGKEIKFLLHFVKESKQDESGMPNNRFLAERTGGTYSTLKVQPAELEDSGVYFCASSQYRDSPSTDTQYFGPGTRLTVL.

The sample holds many counts of this clonotype. The chain carries TRBV7-9 and TRBJ1-2; D gene uncertain. Germline V gene lookup returns CDR1 SEHNR and CDR2 FQNEAQ (reference sequence). Trimming left V 1 base short and J 3 bases short, with 6 bases between. The length of the CDR3 is 13 residues. CDR3 sequence reads: CASSLVRDYGYTF. The CDR3 DNA sequence: TGTGCCAGCAGCTTAGTTCGAGACTATGGCTACACCTTC.

This clonotype was counted only a few times. The chain joins TRBV27 to TRBJ2-7, with D possibly called TRBD1 or TRBD2 (5 bases each). V was shortened by 10 bases and J by 1 base, with 14 bases between the two germline ends. Germline CDR1 reads MNHEY; CDR2 reads SMNVEV (reference sequence). The CDR3 is 13 amino acids. CDR3 residues: CAIGDGGSYEQYF. The DNA of the CDR3 is TGTGCCATCGGGGACGGCGGGTCCTACGAGCAGTACTTC.